These 31 T cell receptor beta chains were all obtained from the same sample, sequenced in a study of Tregs in tolerant kidney transplant recipients. Related graft donors supplied nonmyeloablative bone marrow transplants, and mixed chimerism was transient. This table comes from immunoSEQ multiplex PCR, and its TCRdb copy is limited to in-frame clones, with some not included. In the table there are 81,000 or so clones, more than 85% of which are singletons. The sequencing used CD4+ T cells from blood (PBMCs), collected 24 months after the transplant. The receptors shown here come from a human patient who received a combined kidney and bone marrow transplant. Some of the T cells may derive from the graft donor.

The genes are TRBV10-3 and TRBJ2-1; the match to TRBD2 covers 8 bases. Germline assignment: CDR1 ENHRY and CDR2 SYGVKD. V dropped 10 bases and J dropped 6; count of bases not matched to a gene: 14. CDR3 size: 15 residues. Here the CDR3 DNA reads TGTGCCACGTGGGATAGCGGGATTGTGGGCAATGAGCAGTTCTTC. It yields the protein CATWDSGIVGNEQFF.

This clone appeared once. This chain uses TRBV30 with TRBJ2-7; 8 positions match TRBD1. Losses at the gene ends were 2 bases for V and 3 bases for J; bases not matched to a gene: 6. CDR1 GTSNPN and CDR2 SVGIG come from the germline V gene (reference sequence). The CDR3 is 14 amino acids. The CDR3 nucleotides are TGTGCCTGGAGTAGGAGGACAGGGCTCTACGAGCAGTACTTC. Its translation is CAWSRRTGLYEQYF. Combining the CDR3 with reference TRBV30 and TRBJ2-7 gives the whole variable domain SQTIHQWPATLVQPVGSPLSLECTVEGTSNPNLYWYRQAAGRGLQLLFYSVGIGQISSEVPQNLSASRPQDRQFILSSKKLLLSDSGFYLCAWSRRTGLYEQYFGPGTRLTVT.

The rearrangement links TRBV10-3 to TRBJ1-2; 12 bases match TRBD1. V dropped 4 bases and J dropped 10; count of bases not matched to a gene: 10. CDR1 is ENHRY, CDR2 SYGVKD, per germline. CDR3 size: 15 residues. The CDR3 spells CAISGDRGRFSAYTF. The CDR3 DNA reads TGTGCCATCAGTGGGGACAGGGGGCGATTCTCCGCCTACACCTTC.

The J gene is TRBJ2-2, the V gene TRBV10-3; 12 positions match TRBD2. CDR1 and CDR2 from the germline V gene are ENHRY and SYGVKD. The CDR3 has 18 amino acids. Trimming cost V 0 bases and J 4 bases; bases outside gene matches: 6. The CDR3 reads CAISESKLAGGGTGELFF. The CDR3 nucleotides read TGTGCCATCAGTGAGTCGAAGCTAGCGGGAGGGGGCACCGGGGAGCTGTTTTTT.

This clone has only one observation. J is TRBJ2-3 and V is TRBV7-2; D call uncertain. V lost 2 bases, J lost 1 base, and 13 bases lay in between. Per the germline V gene, CDR1 is SGHTA and CDR2 is FQGNSA. This CDR3 is built from 16 residues. As DNA, the CDR3 is TGTGCCAGCAGCTTAATGGGCCTGGTAGGCACAGATACGCAGTATTTT. It is translated as CASSLMGLVGTDTQYF.

The rearrangement joins TRBV4-1 to TRBJ2-1; 8 bases line up with TRBD2. After removal of 4 bases from V and 7 bases from J, the junction contained 9 bases not matched to a gene. The CDR3 runs 15 residues. In germline, CDR1 is MGHRA, CDR2 YSYEKL. Written as DNA, the CDR3 is TGCGCCAGCAGCCGTACTAGCGGAGTGGATAATGAGCAGTTCTTC. It codes for CASSRTSGVDNEQFF.

V usage is TRBV19 and J usage is TRBJ2-2, with 12 bases aligning to TRBD2. The germline V gene encodes CDR1 LNHDA and CDR2 SQIVND (reference sequence). The CDR3 is made up of 16 amino acids. Trimming removed 5 bases from V and 6 bases from J; junction bases left unmatched: 7. In DNA, the CDR3 is TGTGCCAGTAGTTGGCGACTAGCGGGAGAACCCGGGGAGCTGTTTTTT. Protein: CASSWRLAGEPGELFF.

V and J are TRBV4-3 and TRBJ2-3, with TRBD1 matching 9 bases. This CDR3 has 18 residues. J lost 2 bases, V lost 2 bases, and 11 bases had no gene match. CDR1 is LGHNA and CDR2 is YSLEER in the germline V gene. The CDR3 loop reads CASSQIAGTGKTTDTQYF. Here the CDR3 DNA reads TGCGCCAGCAGCCAAATTGCCGGGACAGGGAAGACCACAGATACGCAGTATTTT.

This chain joins TRBV5-1 and TRBJ2-1, with TRBD2 matching 10 bases. The CDR3 is 17 residues long. The junction had 10 bases not matched to a gene; V was cut back by 2 bases and J by 5 bases. Germline V gene data show CDR1 as SGHRS and CDR2 as YFSETQ. The CDR3 DNA follows: TGCGCCAGCAGCTTTTCTCCGGGACTAGCGAGAAACAATGAGCAGTTCTTC. It codes for CASSFSPGLARNNEQFF. Full variable domain (rest looked up from reference TRBV5-1 and TRBJ2-1): KAGVTQTPRYLIKTRGQQVTLSCSPISGHRSVSWYQQTPGQGLQFLFEYFSETQRNKGNFPGRFSGRQFSNSRSEMNVSTLELGDSALYLCASSFSPGLARNNEQFFGPGTRLTVL.

The V and J genes are TRBV11-2 and TRBJ2-7; a weak D match, TRBD2 (6 bases). CDR1 is SGHAT, CDR2 FQNNGV, per germline. V shed 5 bases and J shed 0 bases, with 8 bases lying between them. The CDR3 has 13 amino acids. The CDR3 loop reads CASSNGGSYEQYF. CDR3 coding DNA: TGTGCCAGCAGCAACGGGGGCTCCTACGAGCAGTACTTC.

The chain links TRBV27 to TRBJ1-2, with 9 bases aligning to TRBD1. The germline CDR1 and CDR2 sequences are MNHEY and SMNVEV (reference sequence). The V segment lost 4 bases and the J segment 8 bases; nucleotides outside the gene matches: 11. This CDR3 is built from 15 residues. The chain's CDR3 is CASSSPDRGRFGYTF. CDR3 in DNA: TGTGCCAGCAGTTCTCCGGACAGGGGACGTTTCGGCTACACCTTC.

The V gene is TRBV19, the J gene TRBJ2-7; D is perhaps TRBD2 (5 bases). From germline, CDR1 is LNHDA and CDR2 SQIVND (reference sequence). The V end lost 8 bases, the J end lost 0 bases, and 8 bases lay between the germline ends. The CDR3 is 12 residues long. The CDR3 region is CASREYSYEQYF. CDR3 DNA sequence: TGTGCCAGTCGGGAATACTCCTACGAGCAGTACTTC.

The chain links TRBV9 to TRBJ2-3; D is perhaps TRBD1 (5 bases). Germline CDR1 reads SGDLS; CDR2 reads YYNGEE. The V and J ends lost 0 bases and 2 bases respectively, with 16 bases between them. The CDR3 runs 17 residues. DNA of the CDR3: TGTGCCAGCAGCGTAGGCTTAGGGCTGGGGCACACAGATACGCAGTATTTT. Amino acids: CASSVGLGLGHTDTQYF.

This clone appeared once. This chain uses TRBV15 with TRBJ2-7; 13 nucleotides match TRBD2. Germline V gene sequence: CDR1 LNHNV, CDR2 YYDKDF (reference sequence). The CDR3 consists of 15 residues. The V segment lost 11 bases and the J segment 7 bases; nucleotides outside the gene matches: 14. The CDR3 DNA reads as TGTGCCGCCTCAACTAGCGGGAGGGCCGATGGGGAGCAGTACTTC. This gives the protein CAASTSGRADGEQYF.

The V call is TRBV5-1, the J call TRBJ2-1; 12 nucleotides align to TRBD1. Germline V gene lookup returns CDR1 SGHRS and CDR2 YFSETQ. The trim removed 0 bases at V and 7 bases at J, leaving 2 bases unmatched. This CDR3 has 15 residues. The CDR3: CASSLEGQGANEQFF. CDR3 coding DNA: TGCGCCAGCAGCTTGGAGGGACAGGGGGCAAATGAGCAGTTCTTC.

This clone was seen just once. The chain combines TRBV7-8 with TRBJ2-2; 8 bases are a match to TRBD2. CDR3 length: 18 residues. After removal of 5 bases from V and 5 bases from J, the junction contained 16 bases not matched to a gene. Germline V gives CDR1 SGHVS, CDR2 FQNEAQ. The CDR3 here is CASSEKSRRGALTGELFF. CDR3 sequence (DNA): TGTGCCAGCAGCGAGAAAAGTAGGCGGGGGGCCTTAACCGGGGAGCTGTTTTTT.

This chain uses TRBV19 with TRBJ2-7, with TRBD2 matching over 10 bases. Per the germline V gene, CDR1 is LNHDA and CDR2 is SQIVND (reference sequence). The CDR3 totals 15 residues. Losses at the gene ends were 3 bases for V and 4 bases for J; bases not matched to a gene: 6. The CDR3 bases are TGTGCCAGTAGTATGGTTTCTAGCGGGAGTTACGAGCAGTACTTC. This translates into CASSMVSSGSYEQYF.

CDR3 sequence (DNA): TGTGCCAGCAGCTCGACCGGGACAGGGGATCAGCCCCAGCATTTT. Encoded protein: CASSSTGTGDQPQHF. The chain combines TRBV7-2 with TRBJ1-5; 10 positions match TRBD1. V trimming: 4 bases; J trimming: 5 bases; junction bases outside the gene matches: 5. Germline values: CDR1 SGHTA, CDR2 FQGNSA. The CDR3 is 15 amino acids.

For this clone: The same CDR3 is also encoded by other DNA sequences in this sample. The chain is built from TRBV7-2 and TRBJ1-6; D gene unclear. CDR1 and CDR2 from the germline V gene are SGHTA and FQGNSA. The length of the CDR3 is 13 residues. Trimming removed 3 bases from V and 13 bases from J, with 13 bases in between. The CDR3 loop is CASSLAPGSPLHF. As DNA, the CDR3 is TGTGCCAGCAGCTTGGCCCCGGGTTCCCCCCTCCACTTT.

This clone was seen just once. The chain combines TRBV19 with TRBJ1-5; tentatively, D is TRBD1 (6 bases). The CDR3 spans 15 residues. Germline V gene sequence: CDR1 LNHDA, CDR2 SQIVND (reference sequence). V lost 6 bases and J 5 bases, leaving 17 bases between the germline ends. Here the CDR3 reads CASSHDITGYQPQHF. The CDR3 bases are TGTGCCAGTAGCCACGACATTACAGGGTATCAGCCCCAGCATTTT.

The chain joins TRBV6-5 to TRBJ2-3; D is uncertain. This CDR3 has 14 amino acids. Trimming took off 2 bases at V and 4 bases at J, with 10 bases between the two ends. Germline CDR1 MNHEY, CDR2 SVGAGI. The CDR3 bases are TGTGCCAGCAGTTACGGGCTTGCTGCAGATACGCAGTATTTT. Its translation is CASSYGLAADTQYF.

The V gene is TRBV2, the J gene TRBJ2-4; TRBD2 aligns across 12 bases. After removal of 6 bases from V and 15 bases from J, the junction contained 6 bases not matched to a gene. CDR1 and CDR2 (germline): SNHLY, FYNNEI. The CDR3 totals 12 residues. The CDR3 loop is CASRPTSGGPYF. CDR3 sequence (DNA): TGTGCCAGCAGGCCCACTAGCGGGGGGCCGTACTTC.

The genes are TRBV6-5 and TRBJ1-4; D unresolved. V gave up 5 bases and J gave up 8 bases, with 6 bases separating them. CDR1 and CDR2 from the germline V gene are MNHEY and SVGAGI. This CDR3 has 11 amino acids. The CDR3 sequence: CASSEWEKLFF. The CDR3 region has the DNA TGTGCCAGCAGTGAGTGGGAAAAACTGTTTTTT.

The chain is built from TRBV27 and TRBJ2-1; D is perhaps TRBD1 (5 bases). CDR1 is MNHEY and CDR2 is SMNVEV in the germline V gene (reference sequence). V was cut by 3 bases and J by 12 bases, with 12 bases left in between. The CDR3 is 12 residues long. The DNA of the CDR3 is TGTGCCAGCAGTTTGGGGCAGAGACGGCAGTTCTTC. It codes for CASSLGQRRQFF.

The chain has TRBV28 and TRBJ1-4; TRBD1 aligns across 7 bases. Germline V gene sequence: CDR1 MDHEN, CDR2 SYDVKM. The length of the CDR3 is 15 residues. The trim removed 6 bases at V and 4 bases at J, leaving 8 bases unmatched. The CDR3 nucleotides are TGTGCCAGCAGGGTGACAGGGTCCCTTAATGAAAAACTGTTTTTT. Translating gives CASRVTGSLNEKLFF.

The chain joins TRBV5-6 to TRBJ2-1, with 8 bases aligning to TRBD2. V lost 0 bases, J lost 8 bases, and 4 bases stayed unmatched. The CDR3 contains 14 residues. CDR1 and CDR2 (germline): SGHDT, YYEEEE. DNA for the CDR3: TGTGCCAGCAGCTTGGCGGGAGGGGCGGATGAGCAGTTCTTC. This gives the protein CASSLAGGADEQFF.

J is TRBJ2-3 and V is TRBV10-3, with 10 bases that match TRBD2. This CDR3 is built from 15 residues. With 4 bases clipped from V and 6 bases from J, the junction kept 7 bases outside the gene matches. CDR1 is ENHRY and CDR2 is SYGVKD in the germline V gene. CDR3 sequence (DNA): TGTGCCATCAGTGTTCAGCGGGGGGGCCCCGATACGCAGTATTTT. Amino acids: CAISVQRGGPDTQYF.

CDR3 residues: CASSSGGMETQYF. The CDR3 DNA is TGTGCCAGCAGCTCGGGGGGGATGGAGACCCAGTACTTC. The rearrangement links TRBV5-6 to TRBJ2-5; 8 bases are a match to TRBD2. The J segment lost 5 bases and the V segment lost 3 bases, leaving 3 bases of the junction unmatched. Germline-derived CDR1 and CDR2 are SGHDT and YYEEEE. This CDR3 spans 13 amino acids.

V is TRBV18 and J is TRBJ1-1; D may be TRBD1 (5 bases). The V end was cut by 8 bases, the J end by 1 base, with 14 bases between. The CDR3 is 14 residues long. Germline values: CDR1 KGHSH, CDR2 LQKENI. CDR3 sequence reads: CASAGTAQNTEAFF. CDR3 coding DNA: TGTGCCAGCGCGGGGACGGCTCAGAACACTGAAGCTTTCTTT.

This chain links TRBV4-2 with TRBJ2-2; 12 bases align to TRBD2. After removal of 4 bases from V and 3 bases from J, the junction contained 15 bases not matched to a gene. The germline gives CDR1 LGHNA, CDR2 YNFKEQ. CDR3 length equals 20 residues. The CDR3 DNA reads as TGTGCCAGCAGCCGAGATCCTAGCGGGGGGGCCTCCGGGGACACCGGGGAGCTGTTTTTT. This sequence encodes CASSRDPSGGASGDTGELFF.

The chain links TRBV4-3 to TRBJ2-2, with a possible D match to TRBD2 (5 bases). Trimming stripped 0 bases from V and 3 bases from J, with 11 bases between. The V gene's germline CDR1 is LGHNA and CDR2 YSLEER. This CDR3 contains 16 residues. CDR3 amino acids: CASSQDYPGYTGELFF. CDR3 bases: TGCGCCAGCAGCCAAGATTATCCGGGATACACCGGGGAGCTGTTTTTT.